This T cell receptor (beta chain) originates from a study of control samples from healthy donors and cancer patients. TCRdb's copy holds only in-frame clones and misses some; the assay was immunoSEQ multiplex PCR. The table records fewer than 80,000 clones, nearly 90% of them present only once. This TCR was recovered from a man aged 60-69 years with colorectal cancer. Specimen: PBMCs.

CDR3 coding DNA: TGTGCCAGCAGCTTAACGTTCCAGTACTTC. Translated, it gives CASSLTFQYF. V gene TRBV7-3 combines with J gene TRBJ2-5; D remains ambiguous. Trimming took 0 bases from V and 10 from J, leaving 3 bases between them. CDR1 and CDR2 (germline): SGHTA, FQGTGA. This CDR3 is built from 10 residues.